The clone carrying this T cell receptor beta chain was observed a handful of times. These data belong to a study of blood T cells in healthy people across ages. Across the study: About one barcoded TCR beta cDNA was captured per two T cells.

A second roughly 6 to 11 cycle PCR used barcoded and J-beta primers. Via MiXCR, TCRdb re-called the 5' RACE reads, giving one row per CDR3 protein. The top ten clones hold about 32% of a sample with fewer than 700,000 distinct CDR3 sequences, roughly two fifths of them seen once. The germline gives CDR1 DFQATT, CDR2 SNEGSKA (reference sequence). The V gene lost 3 bases and the J gene lost 6 bases, with 18 bases spanning the gap. The CDR3 sequence is 15 residues long. Sequencing was done on a sample of blood. This sequence originates from a man at least 80 years old in good health. The chain links TRBV20-1 to TRBJ2-4; maybe TRBD1 (5 bases). DNA for the CDR3: TGCAGTGCTAGTGTCCGAAGGGGTGTCAGAAACATTCAGTACTTC. This codes for CSASVRRGVRNIQYF.